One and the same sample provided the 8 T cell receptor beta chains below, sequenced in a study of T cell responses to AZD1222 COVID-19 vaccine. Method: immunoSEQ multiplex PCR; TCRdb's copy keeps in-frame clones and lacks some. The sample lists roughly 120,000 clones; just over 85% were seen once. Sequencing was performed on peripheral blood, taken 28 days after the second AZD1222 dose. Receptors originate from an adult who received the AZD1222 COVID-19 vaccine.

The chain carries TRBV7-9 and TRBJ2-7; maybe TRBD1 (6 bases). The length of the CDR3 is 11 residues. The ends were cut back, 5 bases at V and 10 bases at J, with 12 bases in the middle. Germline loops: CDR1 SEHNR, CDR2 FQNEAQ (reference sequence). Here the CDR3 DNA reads TGTGCCAGCAGCCTGGACAGATTACAGTACTTC. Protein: CASSLDRLQYF.

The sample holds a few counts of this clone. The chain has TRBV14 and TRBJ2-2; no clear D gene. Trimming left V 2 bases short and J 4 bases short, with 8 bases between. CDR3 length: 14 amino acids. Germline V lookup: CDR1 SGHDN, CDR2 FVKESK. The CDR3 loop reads CASSQFDTTGELFF. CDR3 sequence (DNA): TGTGCCAGCAGCCAATTCGACACCACCGGGGAGCTGTTTTTT.

The CDR3 DNA is TGTGCCAGTCGCTACAGGGATTCTACTAATGAAAAACTGTTTTTT. Its protein product is CASRYRDSTNEKLFF. The J gene is TRBJ1-4, the V gene TRBV19, with D perhaps TRBD1 (6 bases). V was shortened by 8 bases and J by 2 bases, with 15 bases between the two germline ends. The CDR3 consists of 15 residues. Germline assignment: CDR1 LNHDA and CDR2 SQIVND (reference sequence).

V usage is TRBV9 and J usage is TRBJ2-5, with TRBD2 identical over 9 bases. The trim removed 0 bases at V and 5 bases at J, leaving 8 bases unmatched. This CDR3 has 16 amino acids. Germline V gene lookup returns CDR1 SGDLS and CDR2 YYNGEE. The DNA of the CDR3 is TGTGCCAGCAGCGTAGGCGGGGGGGGCCTTAAGGAGACCCAGTACTTC. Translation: CASSVGGGGLKETQYF.

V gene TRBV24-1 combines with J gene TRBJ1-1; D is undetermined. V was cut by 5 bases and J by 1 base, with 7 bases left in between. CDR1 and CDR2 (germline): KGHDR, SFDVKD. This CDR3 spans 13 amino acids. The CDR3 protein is CATSVGSNTEAFF. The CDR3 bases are TGTGCCACCAGTGTAGGGTCGAACACTGAAGCTTTCTTT.

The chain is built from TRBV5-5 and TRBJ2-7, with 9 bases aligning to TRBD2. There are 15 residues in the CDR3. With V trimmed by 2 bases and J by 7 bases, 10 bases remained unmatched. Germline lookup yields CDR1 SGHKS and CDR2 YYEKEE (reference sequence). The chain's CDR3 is CASSFSAGGTGEQYF. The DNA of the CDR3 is TGTGCCAGCAGCTTTTCTGCGGGAGGGACGGGTGAGCAGTACTTC.

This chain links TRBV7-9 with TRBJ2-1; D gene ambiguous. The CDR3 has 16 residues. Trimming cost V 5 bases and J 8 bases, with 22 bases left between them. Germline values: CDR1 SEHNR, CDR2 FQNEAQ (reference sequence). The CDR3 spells CASSPSLGVIDDEQFF. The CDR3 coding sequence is TGTGCCAGCAGCCCATCATTAGGAGTAATTGACGATGAGCAGTTCTTC.

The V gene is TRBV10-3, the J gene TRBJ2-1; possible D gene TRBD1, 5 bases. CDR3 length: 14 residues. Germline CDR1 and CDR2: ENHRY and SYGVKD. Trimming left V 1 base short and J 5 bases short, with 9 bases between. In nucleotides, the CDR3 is TGTGCCATCAGTGAGTTGCAGGGTGACAATGAGCAGTTCTTC. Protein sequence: CAISELQGDNEQFF.